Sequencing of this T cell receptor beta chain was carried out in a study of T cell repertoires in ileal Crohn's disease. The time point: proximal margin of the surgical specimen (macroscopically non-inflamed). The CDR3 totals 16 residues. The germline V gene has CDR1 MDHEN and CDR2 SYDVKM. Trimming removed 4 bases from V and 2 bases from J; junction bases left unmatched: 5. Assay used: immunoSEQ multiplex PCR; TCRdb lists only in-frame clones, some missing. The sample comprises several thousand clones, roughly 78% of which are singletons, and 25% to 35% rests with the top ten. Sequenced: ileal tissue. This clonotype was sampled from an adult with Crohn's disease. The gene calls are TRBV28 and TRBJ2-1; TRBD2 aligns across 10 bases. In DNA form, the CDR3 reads TGTGCCAGCAGTTGGCAGCGGGAGGGTACCTACAATGAGCAGTTCTTC. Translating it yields CASSWQREGTYNEQFF.